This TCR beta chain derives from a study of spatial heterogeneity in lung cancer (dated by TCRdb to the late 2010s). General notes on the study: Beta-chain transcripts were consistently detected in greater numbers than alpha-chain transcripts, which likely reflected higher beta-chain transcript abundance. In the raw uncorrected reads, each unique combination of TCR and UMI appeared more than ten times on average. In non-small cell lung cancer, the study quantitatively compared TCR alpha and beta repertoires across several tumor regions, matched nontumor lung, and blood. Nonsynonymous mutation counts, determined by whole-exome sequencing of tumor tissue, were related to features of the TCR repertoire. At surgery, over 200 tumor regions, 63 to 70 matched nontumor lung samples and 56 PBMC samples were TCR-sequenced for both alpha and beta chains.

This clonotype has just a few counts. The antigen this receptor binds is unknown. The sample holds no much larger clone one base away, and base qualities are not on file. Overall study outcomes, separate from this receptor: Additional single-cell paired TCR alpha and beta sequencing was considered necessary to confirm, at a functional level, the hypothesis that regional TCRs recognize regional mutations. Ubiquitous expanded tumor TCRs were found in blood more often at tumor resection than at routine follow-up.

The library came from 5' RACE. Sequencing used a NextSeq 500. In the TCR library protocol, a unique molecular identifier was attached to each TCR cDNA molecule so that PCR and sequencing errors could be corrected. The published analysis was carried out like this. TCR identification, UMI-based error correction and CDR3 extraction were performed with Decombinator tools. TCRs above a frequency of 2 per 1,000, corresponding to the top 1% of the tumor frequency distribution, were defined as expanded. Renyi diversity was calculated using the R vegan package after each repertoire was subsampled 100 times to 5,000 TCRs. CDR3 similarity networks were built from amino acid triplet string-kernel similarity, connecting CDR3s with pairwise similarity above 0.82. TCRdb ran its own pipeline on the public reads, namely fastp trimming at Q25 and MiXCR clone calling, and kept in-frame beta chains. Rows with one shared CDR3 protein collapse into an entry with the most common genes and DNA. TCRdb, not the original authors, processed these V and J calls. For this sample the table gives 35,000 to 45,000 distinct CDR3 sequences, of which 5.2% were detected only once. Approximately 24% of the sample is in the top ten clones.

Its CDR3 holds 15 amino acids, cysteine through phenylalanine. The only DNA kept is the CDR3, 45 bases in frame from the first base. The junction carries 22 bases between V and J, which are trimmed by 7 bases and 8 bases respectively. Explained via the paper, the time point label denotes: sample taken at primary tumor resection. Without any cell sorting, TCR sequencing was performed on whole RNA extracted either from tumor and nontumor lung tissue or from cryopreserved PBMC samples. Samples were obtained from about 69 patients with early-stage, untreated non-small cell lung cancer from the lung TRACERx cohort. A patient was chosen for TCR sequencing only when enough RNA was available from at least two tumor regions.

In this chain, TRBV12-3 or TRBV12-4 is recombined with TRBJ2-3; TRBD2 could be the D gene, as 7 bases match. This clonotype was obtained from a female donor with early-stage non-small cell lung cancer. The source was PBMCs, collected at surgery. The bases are TGTGCCAGCAAGGGTTTGGACAGATTAGCGGGTACGCAGTATTTT. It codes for CASKGLDRLAGTQYF.